Listed below are T cell receptor beta chains from one sample, sequenced in a study of OX40 agonist ivuxolimab in advanced cancers. This table comes from immunoSEQ multiplex PCR, and its TCRdb copy is limited to in-frame clones, with some not included. In the table there are fewer than 80,000 clones, 80% to 85% of which are singletons. Sequencing used CD4+ or CD8+ T cells sorted from blood, obtained in a trial of the OX40 agonist ivuxolimab. The receptors were sampled from an adult with an advanced solid tumor such as melanoma, head and neck, liver or kidney cancer. Each CDR3 is given with its conserved first and last residue. D genes are given only for firm matches. Clone size is stated in some rows and not others, as once, few, many or a class when expanded.

v_gene: TRBV6-6; abundance: -; d_gene: -; j_gene: TRBJ1-1; CDR3aa: CASRDLTEAFF; CDR3nt: TGTGCCAGCAGGGACCTCACTGAAGCTTTCTTT
v_gene: TRBV6-5; abundance: -; d_gene: -; j_gene: TRBJ1-1; CDR3aa: CASSYDLNTEAFF; CDR3nt: TGTGCCAGCAGTTATGACCTGAACACTGAAGCTTTCTTT
v_gene: TRBV2; abundance: -; d_gene: TRBD1; j_gene: TRBJ1-5; CDR3aa: CASSGTGNANQPQHF; CDR3nt: TGTGCCAGCAGTGGGACAGGGAATGCCAATCAGCCCCAGCATTTT
v_gene: TRBV5-1; abundance: -; d_gene: -; j_gene: TRBJ2-3; CDR3aa: CASSLVRGRTPDTQYF; CDR3nt: TGCGCCAGCAGCTTGGTCCGGGGCCGGACCCCAGATACGCAGTATTTT
v_gene: TRBV7-8; abundance: -; d_gene: TRBD1; j_gene: TRBJ1-4; CDR3aa: CASTQGGWSNEKLFF; CDR3nt: TGTGCCAGCACCCAGGGGGGGTGGTCTAATGAAAAACTGTTTTTT
v_gene: TRBV28; abundance: -; d_gene: -; j_gene: TRBJ1-6; CDR3aa: CASSPPSSRGSPLHF; CDR3nt: TGTGCCAGCAGTCCCCCGTCATCCAGGGGTTCACCCCTCCACTTT
v_gene: TRBV11-3; abundance: -; d_gene: -; j_gene: TRBJ2-5; CDR3aa: CASSLTGTGETQYF; CDR3nt: TGTGCCAGCAGCTTAACGGGAACAGGAGAGACCCAGTACTTC
v_gene: TRBV5-8; abundance: -; d_gene: TRBD1; j_gene: TRBJ1-6; CDR3aa: CASSQGQGYNSPLHF; CDR3nt: TGTGCCAGCAGCCAAGGACAGGGATATAATTCACCCCTCCACTTT
v_gene: TRBV23-1; abundance: -; d_gene: -; j_gene: TRBJ1-5; CDR3aa: CASRKGSRFSNQPQHF; CDR3nt: TGCGCCAGCAGGAAGGGCAGCCGATTTAGCAATCAGCCCCAGCATTTT
v_gene: TRBV6-1; abundance: -; d_gene: -; j_gene: TRBJ2-4; CDR3aa: CASSEWSGAAKNIQYF; CDR3nt: TGTGCCAGCAGTGAGTGGAGCGGAGCTGCCAAAAACATTCAGTACTTC
v_gene: TRBV5-1; abundance: -; d_gene: -; j_gene: TRBJ2-5; CDR3aa: CASGLFSREETQYF; CDR3nt: TGCGCCAGCGGCCTCTTTAGTAGAGAAGAGACCCAGTACTTC
v_gene: TRBV11-1; abundance: -; d_gene: TRBD2; j_gene: TRBJ2-1; CDR3aa: CASSLAGLAGNNEQFF; CDR3nt: TGTGCCAGCAGCTTAGCGGGACTAGCGGGGAACAATGAGCAGTTCTTC
v_gene: TRBV11-1; abundance: -; d_gene: -; j_gene: TRBJ2-5; CDR3aa: CASSPHQGQETQYF; CDR3nt: TGTGCCAGCAGCCCTCACCAGGGTCAAGAGACCCAGTACTTC
v_gene: TRBV6-1; abundance: -; d_gene: -; j_gene: TRBJ1-5; CDR3aa: CASSEEKNSNQPQHF; CDR3nt: TGTGCCAGCAGTGAAGAAAAGAATAGCAATCAGCCCCAGCATTTT
v_gene: TRBV6-5; abundance: -; d_gene: -; j_gene: TRBJ2-3; CDR3aa: CASSYNGGTDTQYF; CDR3nt: TGTGCCAGCAGTTACAACGGTGGCACAGATACGCAGTATTTT
v_gene: TRBV7-2; abundance: -; d_gene: -; j_gene: TRBJ2-3; CDR3aa: CASSYGVRDTQYF; CDR3nt: TGTGCCAGCAGCTACGGGGTCAGGGATACGCAGTATTTT
v_gene: TRBV6-1; abundance: few; d_gene: -; j_gene: TRBJ1-1; CDR3aa: CASPGDGNTEAFF; CDR3nt: TGTGCCAGCCCCGGGGACGGGAACACTGAAGCTTTCTTT
v_gene: TRBV6-6; abundance: -; d_gene: -; j_gene: TRBJ1-1; CDR3aa: CASSPRQEDTEAFF; CDR3nt: TGTGCCAGCAGCCCCAGACAGGAGGACACTGAAGCTTTCTTT
v_gene: TRBV11-3; abundance: few; d_gene: -; j_gene: TRBJ2-7; CDR3aa: CASSSSRSSYEQYF; CDR3nt: TGTGCCAGCAGCTCTTCCAGAAGCTCCTACGAGCAGTACTTC
v_gene: TRBV9; abundance: -; d_gene: -; j_gene: TRBJ2-3; CDR3aa: CASSVVSSGTDTQYF; CDR3nt: TGTGCCAGCAGCGTAGTTAGCTCGGGCACAGATACGCAGTATTTT
v_gene: TRBV6-1; abundance: -; d_gene: -; j_gene: TRBJ2-3; CDR3aa: CASSEKGPLDTQYF; CDR3nt: TGTGCCAGCAGTGAAAAGGGACCTTTAGATACGCAGTATTTT
v_gene: TRBV4-3; abundance: -; d_gene: TRBD1; j_gene: TRBJ2-5; CDR3aa: CASSQDLAGGPPQETQYF; CDR3nt: TGCGCCAGCAGCCAAGATTTGGCAGGGGGCCCCCCCCAAGAGACCCAGTACTTC
v_gene: TRBV6-5; abundance: -; d_gene: -; j_gene: TRBJ2-7; CDR3aa: CASRGTSYEQYF; CDR3nt: TGTGCCAGCAGAGGGACTTCCTACGAGCAGTACTTC
v_gene: TRBV5-6; abundance: -; d_gene: -; j_gene: TRBJ2-1; CDR3aa: CASSLGYGLEQFF; CDR3nt: TGTGCCAGCAGCTTGGGTTATGGATTAGAGCAGTTCTTC
v_gene: TRBV5-8; abundance: once; d_gene: TRBD1; j_gene: TRBJ2-1; CDR3aa: CASSLYRGIYNEQFF; CDR3nt: TGTGCCAGCAGCTTATACAGGGGAATCTACAATGAGCAGTTCTTC
v_gene: TRBV7-7; abundance: -; d_gene: -; j_gene: TRBJ2-7; CDR3aa: CASSPPQGGEQYF; CDR3nt: TGTGCTAGCAGCCCCCCTCAGGGAGGCGAGCAGTACTTC
v_gene: TRBV2; abundance: -; d_gene: TRBD2; j_gene: TRBJ2-5; CDR3aa: CASSGGWRGGPETQYF; CDR3nt: TGTGCCAGCAGTGGGGGATGGCGGGGGGGCCCGGAGACCCAGTACTTC
v_gene: TRBV9; abundance: -; d_gene: -; j_gene: TRBJ1-3; CDR3aa: CASSVGPGRSLIYF; CDR3nt: TGTGCCAGCAGCGTCGGACCAGGGAGGAGTTTAATATATTTT
v_gene: TRBV7-9; abundance: -; d_gene: -; j_gene: TRBJ1-4; CDR3aa: CASSRQQGNNEKLFF; CDR3nt: TGTGCCAGCAGCCGCCAACAGGGCAATAATGAAAAACTGTTTTTT
v_gene: TRBV6-6; abundance: -; d_gene: -; j_gene: TRBJ2-7; CDR3aa: CASRSGPYEQYF; CDR3nt: TGTGCCAGCAGAAGCGGACCCTACGAGCAGTACTTC
v_gene: TRBV5-1; abundance: -; d_gene: -; j_gene: TRBJ2-5; CDR3aa: CASCPSGQRETQYF; CDR3nt: TGCGCCAGCTGCCCGAGTGGGCAGAGGGAGACCCAGTACTTC
v_gene: TRBV5-1; abundance: -; d_gene: TRBD2; j_gene: TRBJ2-3; CDR3aa: CASSSPPGLAGVTDTQYF; CDR3nt: TGCGCCAGCAGCTCACCTCCGGGACTAGCGGGGGTCACAGATACGCAGTATTTT
v_gene: TRBV7-8; abundance: once; d_gene: TRBD1; j_gene: TRBJ1-1; CDR3aa: CASSGRQGVNTEAFF; CDR3nt: TGTGCCAGCAGCGGAAGACAGGGCGTGAACACTGAAGCTTTCTTT
v_gene: TRBV28; abundance: -; d_gene: -; j_gene: TRBJ1-2; CDR3aa: CASSPSDRLEGYTF; CDR3nt: TGTGCCAGCAGTCCGAGCGACAGACTGGAAGGCTACACCTTC
v_gene: TRBV6-5; abundance: -; d_gene: -; j_gene: TRBJ1-1; CDR3aa: CASRWGPDTEAFF; CDR3nt: TGTGCCAGCAGGTGGGGTCCGGACACTGAAGCTTTCTTT
v_gene: TRBV7-7; abundance: -; d_gene: -; j_gene: TRBJ1-5; CDR3aa: CASSRQLRETEKNQPQHF; CDR3nt: TGTGCTAGCAGCCGACAGCTACGGGAGACAGAGAAAAATCAGCCCCAGCATTTT
v_gene: TRBV7-6; abundance: -; d_gene: TRBD1; j_gene: TRBJ1-3; CDR3aa: CASSLLDRTAEGNSGNTIYF; CDR3nt: TGTGCCAGCAGCTTACTGGACAGGACTGCAGAGGGGAACTCTGGAAACACCATATATTTT
v_gene: TRBV11-3; abundance: -; d_gene: TRBD2; j_gene: TRBJ2-3; CDR3aa: CASSLGLGTDTQYF; CDR3nt: TGTGCCAGCAGCCTCGGACTAGGCACAGATACGCAGTATTTT
v_gene: TRBV6-1; abundance: -; d_gene: -; j_gene: TRBJ2-7; CDR3aa: CASSESDSSYEQYF; CDR3nt: TGTGCCAGCAGTGAATCTGACAGCTCCTACGAGCAGTACTTC
v_gene: TRBV19; abundance: -; d_gene: TRBD2; j_gene: TRBJ2-1; CDR3aa: CASSIAGLAGSYNEQFF; CDR3nt: TGTGCCAGTAGTATAGCCGGACTAGCGGGCTCCTACAATGAGCAGTTCTTC
v_gene: TRBV10-3; abundance: once; d_gene: TRBD1; j_gene: TRBJ2-7; CDR3aa: CAISTQTGGFYEQYF; CDR3nt: TGTGCCATCAGTACCCAGACAGGGGGATTTTACGAGCAGTACTTC
v_gene: TRBV5-5; abundance: -; d_gene: -; j_gene: TRBJ1-2; CDR3aa: CASQRYGYGYTF; CDR3nt: TGTGCCAGCCAAAGATACGGATATGGCTACACCTTC
v_gene: TRBV5-6; abundance: few; d_gene: TRBD2; j_gene: TRBJ2-7; CDR3aa: CASSSASGGLGEQYF; CDR3nt: TGTGCCAGCAGCTCGGCTAGCGGGGGTCTTGGCGAGCAGTACTTC
v_gene: TRBV9; abundance: -; d_gene: TRBD1; j_gene: TRBJ1-2; CDR3aa: CASSVAGGYGYTF; CDR3nt: TGTGCCAGCAGCGTAGCAGGGGGCTATGGCTACACCTTC
v_gene: TRBV19; abundance: -; d_gene: -; j_gene: TRBJ1-1; CDR3aa: CASSDGGLSPKNTEAFF; CDR3nt: TGTGCCAGTAGCGATGGGGGGCTGAGCCCCAAGAACACTGAAGCTTTCTTT
v_gene: TRBV5-4; abundance: -; d_gene: TRBD2; j_gene: TRBJ2-1; CDR3aa: CASSVNLAGGEQFF; CDR3nt: TGTGCCAGCAGCGTGAATCTCGCGGGGGGTGAGCAGTTCTTC
v_gene: TRBV15; abundance: -; d_gene: -; j_gene: TRBJ2-5; CDR3aa: CATSRDLGAGVETQYF; CDR3nt: TGTGCCACCAGCAGAGATTTGGGGGCAGGGGTAGAGACCCAGTACTTC
v_gene: TRBV7-2; abundance: -; d_gene: TRBD1; j_gene: TRBJ1-2; CDR3aa: CASSLNLGVTGGYGYTF; CDR3nt: TGTGCCAGCAGCTTAAATCTAGGGGTTACAGGGGGCTATGGCTACACCTTC
v_gene: TRBV2; abundance: -; d_gene: -; j_gene: TRBJ2-7; CDR3aa: CASETGYSYEQYF; CDR3nt: TGTGCCAGCGAGACAGGCTACTCCTACGAGCAGTACTTC
v_gene: TRBV7-9; abundance: -; d_gene: TRBD1; j_gene: TRBJ1-6; CDR3aa: CASSRKGQGASPLHF; CDR3nt: TGTGCCAGCAGCCGAAAGGGACAGGGGGCTTCACCCCTCCACTTT
v_gene: TRBV7-2; abundance: -; d_gene: -; j_gene: TRBJ1-2; CDR3aa: CASSLVGGPSSNYGYTF; CDR3nt: TGTGCCAGCAGCTTAGTGGGGGGACCCTCTTCTAACTATGGCTACACCTTC
v_gene: TRBV5-1; abundance: -; d_gene: -; j_gene: TRBJ2-1; CDR3aa: CASSLVPGNNEQFF; CDR3nt: TGCGCCAGCAGCTTGGTGCCGGGGAACAATGAGCAGTTCTTC
v_gene: TRBV7-3; abundance: -; d_gene: TRBD2; j_gene: TRBJ2-5; CDR3aa: CASSLTSGGETQYF; CDR3nt: TGTGCCAGCAGCTTGACTAGCGGGGGAGAGACCCAGTACTTC
v_gene: TRBV5-4; abundance: -; d_gene: -; j_gene: TRBJ2-5; CDR3aa: CASRQDSKQETQYF; CDR3nt: TGTGCCAGCAGACAGGACAGCAAACAAGAGACCCAGTACTTC
v_gene: TRBV11-3; abundance: -; d_gene: TRBD2; j_gene: TRBJ2-2; CDR3aa: CASRRLAGGPGELFF; CDR3nt: TGTGCCAGCAGGAGACTAGCGGGGGGGCCCGGGGAGCTGTTTTTT